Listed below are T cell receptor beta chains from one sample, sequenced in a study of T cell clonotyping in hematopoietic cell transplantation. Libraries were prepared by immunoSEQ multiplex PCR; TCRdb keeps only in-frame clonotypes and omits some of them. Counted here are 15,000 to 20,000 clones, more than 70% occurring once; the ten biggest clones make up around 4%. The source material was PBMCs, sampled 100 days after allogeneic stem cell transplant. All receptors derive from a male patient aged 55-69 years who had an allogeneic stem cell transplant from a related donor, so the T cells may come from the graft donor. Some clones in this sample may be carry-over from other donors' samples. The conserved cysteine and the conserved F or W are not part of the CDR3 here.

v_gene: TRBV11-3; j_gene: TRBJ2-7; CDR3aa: ASSLGLQPAYEQY
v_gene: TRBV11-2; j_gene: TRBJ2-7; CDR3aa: ASSLIGTGIREQY
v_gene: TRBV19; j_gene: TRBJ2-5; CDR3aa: ASSPRQGQETQY
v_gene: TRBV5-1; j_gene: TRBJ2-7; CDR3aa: ASSLGTGWEQY
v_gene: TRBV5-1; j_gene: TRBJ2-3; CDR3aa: ASSLAGGGAEDTQY
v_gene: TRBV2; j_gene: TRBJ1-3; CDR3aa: ASSVGGNTIY
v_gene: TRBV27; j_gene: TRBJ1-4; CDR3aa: ASSVSGTTNEKLF
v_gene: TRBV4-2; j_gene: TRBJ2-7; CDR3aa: AAGTGHEQY
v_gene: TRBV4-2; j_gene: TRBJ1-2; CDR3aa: ASSQAAGLTFGYT
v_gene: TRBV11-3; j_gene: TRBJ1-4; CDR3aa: ASSLGRTSGEKLF
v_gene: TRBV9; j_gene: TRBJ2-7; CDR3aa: ASSVDAGQGAYEQY
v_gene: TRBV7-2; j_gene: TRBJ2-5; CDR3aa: ASSLVGASGGARETQY
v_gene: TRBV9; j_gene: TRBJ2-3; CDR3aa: ASSVTSGGGADTQY
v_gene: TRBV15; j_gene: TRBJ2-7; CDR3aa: ATSGPRGGPSYEQY
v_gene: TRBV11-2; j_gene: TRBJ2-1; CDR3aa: ASSFGLAGIGSYNEQF
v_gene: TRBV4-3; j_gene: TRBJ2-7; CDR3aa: ASSHLDRGLDEQY